Listed below are T cell receptor beta chains from one sample, sequenced in a study of shared T cell receptors in the human thymus. Profiled with immunoSEQ multiplex PCR; TCRdb holds only in-frame clones, not every one. The sample includes roughly 700,000 clones, 88% seen only once; the top ten take about 0.01%. This sample also belongs to another study, concerning human thymus T cells.

The sequencing sample was made of thymocytes. These receptors originate from a boy younger than two with a congenital heart defect. The CDR3 runs from the conserved cysteine through the conserved F or W. Fields, in order: V gene, clone size, D gene, J gene, CDR3 protein, CDR3 DNA. D genes are given only for firm matches. Only part of the rows carry a size: once, few, many, or a class if the clone is expanded.

TRBV7-8	.	TRBD2	TRBJ2-3	CASSCRSGRAETDTQYF	TGTGCCAGCAGCTGCCGTAGCGGGAGGGCCGAAACAGATACGCAGTATTTT
TRBV28	.	.	TRBJ2-3	CASSLAGPYTDTQYF	TGTGCCAGCAGTTTAGCGGGGCCCTACACAGATACGCAGTATTTT
TRBV27	.	.	TRBJ1-4	CASRGREDTNEKLFF	TGTGCCAGCAGGGGACGGGAGGACACTAATGAAAAACTGTTTTTT
TRBV28	.	.	TRBJ1-3	CASSPGQRTVSGNTIYF	TGTGCCAGCAGCCCCGGCCAACGGACAGTCTCTGGAAACACCATATATTTT
TRBV30	.	TRBD2	TRBJ2-3	CAWSGKRGGVDTQYF	TGTGCCTGGAGTGGGAAGCGGGGGGGAGTAGATACGCAGTATTTT
TRBV28	once	TRBD1	TRBJ2-7	CASSFSQGAYEQYF	TGTGCCAGCAGTTTTTCGCAGGGGGCTTACGAGCAGTACTTC
TRBV27	.	TRBD2	TRBJ2-5	CASSLRGGRSAEETQYF	TGTGCCAGCAGTTTAAGAGGCGGGAGGTCGGCTGAAGAGACCCAGTACTTC
TRBV2	.	TRBD2	TRBJ2-6	CASSAKREVSGANVLTF	TGTGCCAGCAGTGCAAAGCGGGAGGTCTCTGGGGCCAACGTCCTGACTTTC
TRBV27	.	TRBD2	TRBJ2-7	CASTRTSGRRRYEQYF	TGTGCCAGCACCCGGACTAGCGGGAGGCGGAGGTACGAGCAGTACTTC
TRBV12-2	.	.	TRBJ2-1	CASRLVWMGLAGYEQFF	TGTGCAAGTCGCTTAGTTTGGATGGGACTAGCGGGATATGAGCAGTTCTTC
TRBV7-9	.	.	TRBJ1-3	CASSLGPGGHTSGNTIYF	TGTGCCAGCAGCTTAGGTCCGGGGGGCCACACCTCTGGAAACACCATATATTTT
TRBV19	.	.	TRBJ2-1	CASSIGREQFF	TGTGCCAGTAGTATAGGCAGGGAGCAGTTCTTC
TRBV5-1	.	.	TRBJ2-3	CASSVFARTDTQYF	TGCGCCAGCAGCGTATTCGCTAGGACAGATACGCAGTATTTT
TRBV29-1	.	TRBD2	TRBJ2-5	CSVPSGRAGGETQYF	TGCAGCGTTCCTAGCGGGAGGGCGGGGGGAGAGACCCAGTACTTC
TRBV13	.	TRBD2	TRBJ2-1	CASSGTSGGRVGQFF	TGTGCCAGCAGCGGCACTAGCGGGGGTAGGGTAGGGCAGTTCTTC
TRBV29-1	once	.	TRBJ2-3	CSVVRRRALSTDTQYF	TGCAGCGTTGTAAGACGGCGGGCCCTAAGCACAGATACGCAGTATTTT
TRBV5-1	.	.	TRBJ2-3	CASSLGGSDTQYF	TGCGCCAGCAGCTTGGGAGGTTCGGATACGCAGTATTTT
TRBV12-5	.	TRBD1	TRBJ1-1	CASVVPPDRWARGTEAFF	TGTGCTAGTGTCGTCCCTCCGGACAGGTGGGCCCGAGGCACTGAAGCTTTCTTT
TRBV6-6	.	.	TRBJ2-7	CASRLGEGSYEQYF	TGTGCCAGCAGACTCGGAGAGGGTTCCTACGAGCAGTACTTC
TRBV7-9	once	TRBD1	TRBJ2-5	CASSPYDRDGQETQYF	TGTGCCAGCAGCCCATATGACAGGGATGGCCAAGAGACCCAGTACTTC
TRBV25-1	.	.	TRBJ2-2	CASRGVDTGELFF	TGTGCCAGCAGAGGGGTTGACACCGGGGAGCTGTTTTTT
TRBV27	.	TRBD1	TRBJ1-5	CASSSRGLNQPQHF	TGTGCCAGCAGTTCAAGGGGGCTGAATCAGCCCCAGCATTTT
TRBV2	.	.	TRBJ1-1	CASSRTAGSDTEAFF	TGTGCCAGCAGTCGGACCGCTGGGAGTGACACTGAAGCTTTCTTT
TRBV21-1	.	.	TRBJ2-7	CAPRQGDEQYF	TGTGCCCCCAGACAGGGCGACGAGCAGTACTTC
TRBV4-2	.	TRBD2	TRBJ2-2	CASSQDNPGGNTGELFF	TGTGCCAGCAGCCAAGATAATCCGGGGGGGAACACCGGGGAGCTGTTTTTT
TRBV6-5	.	TRBD1	TRBJ2-3	CASSYSGTGLADTQYF	TGTGCCAGCAGTTACTCGGGGACAGGGTTAGCAGATACGCAGTATTTT
TRBV11-2	.	.	TRBJ2-5	CASSLFGQETQYF	TGTGCCAGCAGCCTTTTCGGGCAAGAGACCCAGTACTTC
TRBV6-5	.	TRBD1	TRBJ1-1	CASSYKGAIEAFF	TGTGCCAGCAGTTACAAGGGGGCGATTGAAGCTTTCTTT
TRBV30	.	.	TRBJ2-7	CAWSGTGLCEQYF	TGTGCCTGGAGCGGTACAGGGCTCTGCGAGCAGTACTTC
TRBV4-2	.	TRBD1	TRBJ2-7	CASSQDGTGRGYEQYF	TGTGCCAGCAGCCAAGATGGGACAGGGAGGGGCTACGAGCAGTACTTC
TRBV9	.	TRBD2	TRBJ2-3	CASSGGGRTDTQYF	TGTGCCAGCAGCGGGGGGGGACGCACAGATACGCAGTATTTT
TRBV27	.	.	TRBJ1-1	CASRGRGTEAFF	TGTGCCAGCAGGGGGCGCGGCACTGAAGCTTTCTTT
TRBV5-1	.	TRBD1	TRBJ2-3	CASSAPGQGIAENTDTQYF	TGCGCCAGCAGCGCACCGGGACAGGGGATAGCGGAAAACACAGATACGCAGTATTTT
TRBV2	.	.	TRBJ1-5	CASSLQGASNQPQHF	TGTGCCAGCAGTTTACAGGGCGCTAGCAATCAGCCCCAGCATTTT
TRBV2	once	.	TRBJ1-5	CASRWAPNQPQHF	TGTGCCAGCAGGTGGGCACCTAATCAGCCCCAGCATTTT
TRBV29-1	.	.	TRBJ2-7	CSVEVSGEQYF	TGCAGCGTTGAGGTCAGCGGTGAGCAGTACTTC
TRBV19	.	TRBD2	TRBJ2-2	CASSIPSRVGRTSGLRTGELFF	TGTGCCAGTAGTATCCCCTCGAGGGTTGGGAGGACTAGCGGATTGCGGACCGGGGAGCTGTTTTTT
TRBV29-1	.	TRBD2	TRBJ2-1	CSVGPSGRMGDEQFF	TGCAGCGTTGGGCCTAGCGGGAGAATGGGCGATGAGCAGTTCTTC
TRBV27	.	TRBD2	TRBJ2-1	CASSLKASGSYNEQFF	TGTGCCAGCAGTTTAAAGGCTAGCGGATCCTACAATGAGCAGTTCTTC
TRBV10-3	.	.	TRBJ1-1	CAISSDSPRTEAFF	TGTGCCATCAGCTCTGACAGTCCGCGGACTGAAGCTTTCTTT
TRBV5-4	.	.	TRBJ2-7	CASSLYESPSSYEQYF	TGTGCCAGCAGCTTGTACGAGAGTCCGAGCTCCTACGAGCAGTACTTC
TRBV12-5	.	TRBD1	TRBJ2-7	CASGLEGTGGFPSYEQYF	TGTGCTAGTGGTTTGGAGGGGACAGGGGGATTCCCCTCCTACGAGCAGTACTTC
TRBV5-1	.	.	TRBJ1-4	CASSLVLTGGNWQMKKLFF	TGCGCCAGCAGCTTGGTATTAACGGGAGGGAACTGGCAAATGAAAAAACTGTTTTTT
TRBV7-2	.	.	TRBJ1-4	CASSLARATNEKLFF	TGTGCCAGCAGCTTAGCAAGAGCAACTAATGAAAAACTGTTTTTT
TRBV21-1	few	.	TRBJ2-7	CASSGGQGGEQYF	TGTGCCAGCAGCGGGGGACAGGGAGGGGAGCAGTACTTC
TRBV21-1	.	.	TRBJ1-1	CASSAYRGTEAFF	TGTGCCAGCAGCGCCTACAGGGGCACTGAAGCTTTCTTT
TRBV5-8	.	TRBD2	TRBJ2-7	CASRSGGKKNEQYF	TGTGCCAGCAGGTCGGGAGGGAAGAAGAACGAGCAGTACTTC
TRBV15	.	TRBD1	TRBJ2-5	CATSRVGQQETQYF	TGTGCCACCAGCAGAGTGGGACAGCAAGAGACCCAGTACTTC
TRBV19	.	TRBD2	TRBJ2-7	CASRLAGGEYEQYF	TGTGCCAGTCGACTAGCGGGAGGGGAGTACGAGCAGTACTTC
TRBV29-1	.	TRBD1	TRBJ1-1	CSVGQSMNTEAFF	TGCAGCGTGGGACAGTCTATGAACACTGAAGCTTTCTTT
TRBV7-2	.	TRBD1	TRBJ1-2	CASSPRTGGNYGYTF	TGTGCCAGCAGCCCCCGGACAGGGGGCAACTATGGCTACACCTTC
TRBV25-1	.	TRBD1	TRBJ1-1	CASSDDRDGNMNTEAFF	TGTGCCAGCAGTGATGACAGGGACGGGAACATGAACACTGAAGCTTTCTTT
TRBV7-6	.	TRBD1	TRBJ2-5	CASSLAGTGQETQYF	TGTGCCAGCAGCTTAGCAGGGACAGGCCAAGAGACCCAGTACTTC
TRBV5-6	.	TRBD1	TRBJ2-7	CASSLVWDRDDEQYF	TGTGCCAGCAGCTTGGTATGGGACAGGGATGATGAGCAGTACTTC
TRBV11-3	.	TRBD2	TRBJ2-1	CASSQSPTSGRRDNEQFF	TGTGCCAGCAGTCAATCCCCCACTAGCGGGAGGCGGGACAATGAGCAGTTCTTC